This T cell receptor (beta chain) stems from a study of metastatic and nonmetastatic thyroid tumors. Study-level findings and limits: Compared with benign nodules, malignant thyroid tumors were reported to have significantly higher TCR beta diversity in both blood and tumor.

As to this clone: Its antigen is unknown.

All patients reached thyroid surgery having received no treatment beforehand. V lost 2 bases and J 4 bases, leaving 12 bases between the germline ends. There are 14 residues in the CDR3. Germline V lookup: CDR1 SGHNT, CDR2 YENEEA. In the study's own analysis: The distant-metastasis classifier for papillary thyroid cancer was built from CDR3 differences across clinicopathological groups. TCRdb redid the clone calls on the PCR reads using MiXCR. In this record, the V and J calls reflect TCRdb's handling and not the investigators' own analysis. The table shows about 7,000 clones, with roughly 30% occurring only once.

The chain couples TRBV11-3 to TRBJ2-7; either TRBD1 or TRBD2 may supply D (7 bases each). The clonotype was recovered from a female donor with papillary thyroid cancer or a benign thyroid nodule (not recorded which). Some clones in this sample may be carry-over from other donors' samples. Sequenced sample: adjacent normal tissue. Here the CDR3 reads CASSLSGGEYEQYF. The DNA for the CDR3 is TGTGCCAGCAGCTTATCAGGGGGGGAATACGAGCAGTACTTC.